Listed here are 27 T cell receptor beta chains from one sample, sequenced in a study of monozygotic twins with inflammatory bowel disease. TCRdb re-called the 5' RACE reads and catalogs CDR3 proteins one per entry, DNA excluded. The ten top clones account for about 2.4%, within a sample of more than 350,000 distinct CDR3 sequences. Sequencing used blood. The receptors shown here come from a human donor with ulcerative colitis or Crohn's disease, or a healthy co-twin of an affected twin (not recorded which).

The J gene is TRBJ1-2, the V gene TRBV2. Germline V CDR1 and CDR2: SNHLY, FYNNEI. There are 12 residues in the CDR3. CDR3 sequence reads: CASQEVPYGYTF. The variable domain in full, completed from reference TRBV2 and TRBJ1-2, reads EPEVTQTPSHQVTQMGQEVILRCVPISNHLYFYWYRQILGQKVEFLVSFYNNEISEKSEIFDDQFSVERPDGSNFTLKIRSTKLEDSAMYFCASQEVPYGYTFGSGTRLTVV.

This chain uses TRBV19 with TRBJ2-7; absent DNA, TCRdb's TRBD1 call cannot be checked. Germline CDR1 is LNHDA and CDR2 is SQIVND (reference sequence). There are 14 residues in the CDR3. This CDR3 is CASSRDRGGYEQYF.

The chain has TRBV28 and TRBJ1-1; TCRdb gives TRBD1 as the D gene, but with no DNA this cannot be confirmed. The CDR3 covers 15 residues. Looked up from germline, CDR1 is MDHEN and CDR2 is SYDVKM. The CDR3 reads CASSSRVYMNTEAFF.

The gene calls are TRBV6-2 or TRBV6-3 and TRBJ2-6. The CDR3 runs to 17 residues. CDR1 is MNHEY and CDR2 is SVGEGT in the germline V gene. The CDR3 here is CASSYGEGSSGANVLTF.

This chain links TRBV20-1 with TRBJ1-5. Germline V gene lookup returns CDR1 DFQATT and CDR2 SNEGSKA (reference sequence). The CDR3 sequence is 16 residues long. CDR3 loop: CSARDRERYSNQPQHF.

The CDR3: CSARDPGVAEAFF. The chain joins TRBV20-1 to TRBJ1-1. The CDR3 consists of 13 residues. Germline assignment: CDR1 DFQATT and CDR2 SNEGSKA (reference sequence).

V and J are TRBV29-1 and TRBJ2-7; TCRdb indicates TRBD1, and absent DNA this call remains unverified. The length of the CDR3 is 12 residues. Germline lookup yields CDR1 SQVTM and CDR2 ANQGSEA. This CDR3 reads CSVTGELYEQYF.

The gene calls are TRBV27 and TRBJ2-1; the D call from TCRdb, TRBD1, cannot be confirmed without DNA. CDR1 is MNHEY, CDR2 SMNVEV, per germline (reference sequence). The CDR3 is 15 amino acids. The CDR3 spells CASSRRTGDANEQFF.

The rearrangement uses TRBV19 and TRBJ1-6; without DNA, the TCRdb call of TRBD1 cannot be checked. Looked up from germline, CDR1 is LNHDA and CDR2 is SQIVND (reference sequence). The CDR3 has 14 residues. The CDR3 protein is CASTSLTGNSPLHF.

This sequence joins TRBV10-2 and TRBJ2-2; lacking DNA, the TRBD2 call made by TCRdb goes unchecked. The CDR3 covers 12 residues. Germline V lookup: CDR1 WSHSY, CDR2 SAAADI. CDR3 region: CASARGTGELFF.

This rearrangement joins TRBV19 to TRBJ2-1; TCRdb's assignment of TRBD2 cannot be checked, as there is no DNA. CDR3 size: 18 residues. The V gene's germline CDR1 is LNHDA and CDR2 SQIVND (reference sequence). CDR3: CASSRPGLAERSYNEQFF.

The CDR3 loop is CASSIIRETQYF. The rearrangement links TRBV7-7 to TRBJ2-5. The germline V gene has CDR1 SSHAT and CDR2 FNYEAQ (reference sequence). This CDR3 region has 12 residues.

This chain joins TRBV7-2 and TRBJ2-1; the D gene TCRdb calls, TRBD1, cannot be checked with no DNA. CDR1 is SGHTA and CDR2 is FQGNSA in the germline V gene. The CDR3 contains 16 residues. CDR3 protein: CASSPSPGQGLNEQFF. Based on the CDR3 plus reference TRBV7-2 and TRBJ2-1, the full variable domain is GAGVSQSPSNKVTEKGKDVELRCDPISGHTALYWYRQSLGQGLEFLIYFQGNSAPDKSGLPSDRFSAERTGGSVSTLTIQRTQQEDSAVYLCASSPSPGQGLNEQFFGPGTRLTVL.

This chain uses TRBV7-9 with TRBJ2-1. This CDR3 has 13 amino acids. Germline lookup yields CDR1 SEHNR and CDR2 FQNEAQ (reference sequence). The chain's CDR3 is CASSLLNGDEQFF. The entire variable domain, with the rest obtained from reference TRBV7-9 and TRBJ2-1, is as follows: DTGVSQNPRHKITKRGQNVTFRCDPISEHNRLYWYRQTLGQGPEFLTYFQNEAQLEKSRLLSDRFSAERPKGSFSTLEIQRTEQGDSAMYLCASSLLNGDEQFFGPGTRLTVL.

The chain is built from TRBV20-1 and TRBJ2-5; the D gene TCRdb calls, TRBD1, cannot be checked with no DNA. Looked up from germline, CDR1 is DFQATT and CDR2 is SNEGSKA (reference sequence). CDR3 length: 13 amino acids. The CDR3 protein is CSAPKPGEETQYF.

CDR3 amino acids: CSVDAEPGEQYF. This chain joins TRBV29-1 and TRBJ2-7; lacking DNA, the TRBD1 call made by TCRdb goes unchecked. The germline gives CDR1 SQVTM, CDR2 ANQGSEA. The CDR3 is 12 residues long.

This sequence joins TRBV25-1 and TRBJ2-4; with no DNA, the TCRdb D assignment of TRBD1 cannot be verified. The germline CDR1 and CDR2 sequences are MGHDK and SYGVNS. This CDR3 contains 17 residues. Here the CDR3 reads CASSETGGTLAKNIQYF.

V is TRBV12-3 or TRBV12-4 and J is TRBJ1-5; TCRdb lists TRBD1, though no DNA is available to test this call. The CDR3 sequence is 15 residues long. The CDR3 protein is CASSAQGASDQPQHF.

The chain couples TRBV5-5 to TRBJ1-1. There are 15 residues in the CDR3. CDR1 SGHKS and CDR2 YYEKEE come from the germline V gene (reference sequence). This chain's CDR3 is CASSLQVGVFTEAFF.

The chain carries TRBV7-9 and TRBJ2-5; checking the TCRdb D call of TRBD2 is not possible without DNA. CDR1 SEHNR and CDR2 FQNEAQ come from the germline V gene (reference sequence). The length of the CDR3 is 17 residues. The chain's CDR3 is CASSLQRRRADQETQYF.

The CDR3 sequence: CAIAEGQGNQPQHF. V and J are TRBV10-3 and TRBJ1-5; TCRdb calls TRBD1, which cannot be checked without DNA. Germline V CDR1 and CDR2: ENHRY, SYGVKD. The CDR3 totals 14 residues.

The chain links TRBV27 to TRBJ1-1. The CDR3 has 13 residues. Looked up from germline, CDR1 is MNHEY and CDR2 is SMNVEV (reference sequence). CDR3 sequence: CATRRGSGFVSFF.

The chain joins TRBV20-1 to TRBJ2-5; TCRdb's D call, TRBD2, is unchecked because there is no DNA. This CDR3 has 13 residues. Germline assignment: CDR1 DFQATT and CDR2 SNEGSKA (reference sequence). CDR3 sequence: CSARAGDLETQYF.

The chain couples TRBV18 to TRBJ2-3. The length of the CDR3 is 15 residues. Looked up from germline, CDR1 is KGHSH and CDR2 is LQKENI. The CDR3 is CASSPPWSGTDTQYF.

The V gene is TRBV30, the J gene TRBJ2-7; TCRdb calls TRBD1, which cannot be checked without DNA. Germline V lookup: CDR1 GTSNPN, CDR2 SVGIG (reference sequence). This CDR3 is built from 14 residues. The CDR3 sequence is CAWARSGTGYEQYF.

This rearrangement joins TRBV5-1 to TRBJ2-1; TCRdb returns TRBD2, unconfirmable since there is no DNA. The germline V gene encodes CDR1 SGHRS and CDR2 YFSETQ. This CDR3 comprises 14 residues. The CDR3 sequence: CASSRDFSYNEQFF.

V gene TRBV29-1 combines with J gene TRBJ2-5; there is no DNA to check the TCRdb D call of TRBD2. Germline V CDR1 and CDR2: SQVTM, ANQGSEA. The length of the CDR3 is 15 residues. The chain's CDR3 is CSVRVAGGPGETQYF.